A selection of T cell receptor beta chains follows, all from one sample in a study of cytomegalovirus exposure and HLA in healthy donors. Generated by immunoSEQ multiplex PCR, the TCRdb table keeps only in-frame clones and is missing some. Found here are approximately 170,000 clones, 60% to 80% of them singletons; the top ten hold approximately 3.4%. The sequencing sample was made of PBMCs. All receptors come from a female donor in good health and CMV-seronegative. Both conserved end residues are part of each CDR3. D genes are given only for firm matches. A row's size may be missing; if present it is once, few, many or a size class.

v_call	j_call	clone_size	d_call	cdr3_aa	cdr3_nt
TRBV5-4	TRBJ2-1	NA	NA	CASSLGGTLNEQFF	TGTGCCAGCAGCTTGGGGGGCACCCTAAATGAGCAGTTCTTC
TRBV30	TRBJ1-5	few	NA	CAWSGTGGNQPQHF	TGTGCCTGGAGTGGGACGGGGGGGAATCAGCCCCAGCATTTT
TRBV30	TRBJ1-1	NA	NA	CAWSVPQGNTEAFF	TGTGCCTGGAGTGTACCCCAGGGGAACACTGAAGCTTTCTTT
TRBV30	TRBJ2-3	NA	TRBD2	CAWNYREGPPDTQYF	TGTGCCTGGAACTACCGGGAGGGCCCCCCAGATACGCAGTATTTT
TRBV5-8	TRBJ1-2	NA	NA	CASSLRYRGTGGYTF	TGTGCCAGCAGCTTGCGATATAGGGGTACAGGTGGCTACACCTTC
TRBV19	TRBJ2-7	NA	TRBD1	CASSPGDRGVYEQYF	TGTGCCAGTAGTCCCGGGGACAGGGGAGTCTACGAGCAGTACTTC
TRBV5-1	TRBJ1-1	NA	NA	CASSNYGNTEAFF	TGCGCCAGCAGCAATTACGGGAACACTGAAGCTTTCTTT
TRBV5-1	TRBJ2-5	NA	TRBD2	CASSMQGTSGGQETQYF	TGCGCCAGCAGCATGCAAGGGACTAGCGGGGGACAAGAGACCCAGTACTTC
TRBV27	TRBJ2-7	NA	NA	CASGVYYEQYF	TGTGCCAGCGGAGTGTACTACGAGCAGTACTTC
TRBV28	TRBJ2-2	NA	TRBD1	CASSFSLGQGITGELFF	TGTGCCAGCAGTTTTAGTTTAGGACAGGGGATCACCGGGGAGCTGTTTTTT
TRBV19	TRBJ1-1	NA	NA	CASSRGEWGEAFF	TGTGCCAGTTCCCGGGGGGAGTGGGGTGAAGCTTTCTTT
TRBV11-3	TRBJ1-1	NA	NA	CASSLGGPNTEAFF	TGTGCCAGCAGCCTCGGGGGGCCGAACACTGAAGCTTTCTTT
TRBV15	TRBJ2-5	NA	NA	CATSRDQKAQETQYF	TGTGCCACCAGCAGAGATCAGAAAGCGCAAGAGACCCAGTACTTC
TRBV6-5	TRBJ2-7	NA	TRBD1	CASSQDREREQYF	TGTGCCAGCAGTCAGGACAGGGAGAGGGAGCAGTACTTC
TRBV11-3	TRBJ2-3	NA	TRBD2	CASSLGSGDTDTQYF	TGTGCCAGCAGCTTGGGTAGCGGGGACACAGATACGCAGTATTTT
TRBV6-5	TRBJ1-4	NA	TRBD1	CASRLTGGIAEKLFF	TGTGCCAGCAGATTAACAGGGGGCATCGCTGAAAAACTGTTTTTT
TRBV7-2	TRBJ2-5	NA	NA	CASSLGTRTETQYF	TGTGCCAGCAGCTTAGGGACACGGACAGAGACCCAGTACTTC
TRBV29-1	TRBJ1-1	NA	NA	CSVYEVSNTEAFF	TGCAGCGTTTACGAGGTGTCGAACACTGAAGCTTTCTTT
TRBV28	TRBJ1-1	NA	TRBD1	CASSPPTGRFEAFF	TGTGCCAGCAGTCCTCCGACAGGGAGGTTTGAAGCTTTCTTT
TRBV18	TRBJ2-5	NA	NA	CASSPIGGEETQYF	TGTGCCAGCTCACCGATCGGCGGTGAAGAGACCCAGTACTTC
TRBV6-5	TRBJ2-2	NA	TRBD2	CASTLAGGNTGELFF	TGTGCCAGTACCCTAGCGGGAGGCAACACCGGGGAGCTGTTTTTT
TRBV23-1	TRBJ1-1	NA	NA	CASSQSGGGNTEAFF	TGCGCCAGCAGTCAATCTGGGGGGGGGAACACTGAAGCTTTCTTT
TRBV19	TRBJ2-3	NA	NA	CATRGGLGRRTDTQYF	TGTGCCACTAGAGGGGGATTAGGGCGGCGCACAGATACGCAGTATTTT
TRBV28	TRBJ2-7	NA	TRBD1	CASSSPAGGVHEQYF	TGTGCCAGCAGTTCCCCGGCAGGGGGAGTCCACGAGCAGTACTTC
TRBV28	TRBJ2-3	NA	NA	CASSGFNIAGDRGRTDTQYF	TGTGCCAGCAGCGGATTTAATATCGCAGGGGATAGGGGTCGCACAGATACGCAGTATTTT
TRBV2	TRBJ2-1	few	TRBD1	CASSTDRGTYNEQFF	TGTGCCAGCAGTACGGACAGGGGAACATATAATGAGCAGTTCTTC
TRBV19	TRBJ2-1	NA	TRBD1	CASSSTRQGNEQFF	TGTGCCAGTAGTAGCACCAGACAGGGCAATGAGCAGTTCTTC
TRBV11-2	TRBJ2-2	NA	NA	CASSFPGIKPGELFF	TGTGCCAGCAGCTTTCCAGGAATAAAACCCGGGGAGCTGTTTTTT